This T cell receptor (beta chain) derives from a study of blood T cell repertoires in COVID-19. Study background: Sites across the United States, Italy and Spain contributed samples from acute and convalescent COVID-19. PBMCs, B-cell-depleted T cells, or T cells were the source of the cDNA or gDNA that made up the material.

Original data processing: Counts of nucleated cells, estimated from reference gene primer amplification, were obtained. Profiling relied on immunoSEQ multiplex PCR, and the TCRdb table lists in-frame clones only, not all of them. V and J calls and clone size are given by that table; D and trimming were obtained from the DNA. The data show about 220,000 clones, with around 80% seen just once and roughly 13% held by the top ten. Germline V CDR1 and CDR2: SGHDN, FVKESK. The CDR3 runs 19 residues. Germline trimming cut 2 bases from V and 0 bases from J; bases unmatched to any gene: 6. The clonotype was recovered from a human donor in a cohort sampled during active COVID-19. Input material: peripheral blood. The genes are TRBV14 and TRBJ2-1, with 14 bases fitting TRBD2. The DNA for the CDR3 is TGTGCCAGCAGCCAAAGGGAAGGACTAGCGGGGGGCTCCTACAATGAGCAGTTCTTC. Translated: CASSQREGLAGGSYNEQFF.